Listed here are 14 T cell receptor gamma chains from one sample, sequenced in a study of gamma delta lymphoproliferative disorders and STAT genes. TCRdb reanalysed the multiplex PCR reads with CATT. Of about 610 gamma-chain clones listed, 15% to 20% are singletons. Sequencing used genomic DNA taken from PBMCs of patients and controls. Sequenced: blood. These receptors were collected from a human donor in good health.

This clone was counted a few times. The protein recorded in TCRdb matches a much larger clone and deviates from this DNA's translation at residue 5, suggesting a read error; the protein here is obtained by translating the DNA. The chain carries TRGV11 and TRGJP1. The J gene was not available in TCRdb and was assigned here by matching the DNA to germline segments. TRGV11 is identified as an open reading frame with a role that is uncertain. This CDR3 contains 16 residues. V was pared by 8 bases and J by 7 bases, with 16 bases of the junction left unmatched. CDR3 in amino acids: CACWTSFTRGGWFKIF. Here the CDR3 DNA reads TGTGCCTGCTGGACTAGTTTTACACGCGGTGGTTGGTTCAAGATATTT.

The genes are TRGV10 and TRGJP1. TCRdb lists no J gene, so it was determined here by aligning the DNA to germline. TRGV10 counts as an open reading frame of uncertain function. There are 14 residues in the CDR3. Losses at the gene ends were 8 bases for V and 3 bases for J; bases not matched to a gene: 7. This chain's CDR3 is CAAWDLPTGWFKIF. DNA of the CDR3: TGTGCTGCGTGGGACCTCCCCACTGGTTGGTTCAAGATATTT.

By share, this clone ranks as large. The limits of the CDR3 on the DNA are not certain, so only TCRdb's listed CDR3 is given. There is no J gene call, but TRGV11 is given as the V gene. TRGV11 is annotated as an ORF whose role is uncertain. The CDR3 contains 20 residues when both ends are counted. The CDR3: CTTVPAGLGTTCTTGWFKIF.

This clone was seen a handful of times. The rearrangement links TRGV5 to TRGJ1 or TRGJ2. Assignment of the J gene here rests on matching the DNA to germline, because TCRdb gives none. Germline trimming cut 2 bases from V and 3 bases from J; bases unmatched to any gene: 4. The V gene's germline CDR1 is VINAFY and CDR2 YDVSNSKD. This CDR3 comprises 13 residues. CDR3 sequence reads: CATWDTLYYKKLF. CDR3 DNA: TGTGCCACCTGGGACACGCTTTATTATAAGAAACTCTTT.

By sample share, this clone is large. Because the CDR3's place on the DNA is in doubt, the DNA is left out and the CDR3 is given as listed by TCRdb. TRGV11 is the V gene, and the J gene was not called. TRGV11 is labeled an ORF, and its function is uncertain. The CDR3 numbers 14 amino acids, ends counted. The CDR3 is CTTVPAGLGSKKLF.

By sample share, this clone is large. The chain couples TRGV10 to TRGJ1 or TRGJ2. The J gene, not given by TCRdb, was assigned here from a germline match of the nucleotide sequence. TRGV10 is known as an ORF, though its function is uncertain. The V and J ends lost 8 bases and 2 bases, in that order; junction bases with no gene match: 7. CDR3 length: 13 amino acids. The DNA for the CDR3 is TGTGCTGCGTGGGATTCACATTATTATAAGAAACTCTTT. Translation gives CAAWDSHYYKKLF.

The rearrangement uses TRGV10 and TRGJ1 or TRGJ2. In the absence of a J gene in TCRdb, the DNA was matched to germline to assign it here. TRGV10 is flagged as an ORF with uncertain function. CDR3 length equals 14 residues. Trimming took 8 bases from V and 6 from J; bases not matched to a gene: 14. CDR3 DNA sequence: TGTGCTGCGTGGATTCAGTATCAGGGTTATAAGAAACTCTTT. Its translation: CAAWIQYQGYKKLF.

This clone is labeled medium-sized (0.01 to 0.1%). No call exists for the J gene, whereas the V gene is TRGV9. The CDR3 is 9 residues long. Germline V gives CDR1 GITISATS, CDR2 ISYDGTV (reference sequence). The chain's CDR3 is CALWEGGLF. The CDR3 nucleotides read TGTGCCTTGTGGGAGGGGGGACTCTTT.

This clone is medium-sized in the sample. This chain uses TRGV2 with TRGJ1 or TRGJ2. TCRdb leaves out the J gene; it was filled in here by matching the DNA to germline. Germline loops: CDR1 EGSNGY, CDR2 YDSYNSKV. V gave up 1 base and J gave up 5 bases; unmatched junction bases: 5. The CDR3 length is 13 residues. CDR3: CATWDGLNYKKLF. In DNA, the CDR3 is TGTGCCACCTGGGACGGTTTAAATTATAAGAAACTCTTT.

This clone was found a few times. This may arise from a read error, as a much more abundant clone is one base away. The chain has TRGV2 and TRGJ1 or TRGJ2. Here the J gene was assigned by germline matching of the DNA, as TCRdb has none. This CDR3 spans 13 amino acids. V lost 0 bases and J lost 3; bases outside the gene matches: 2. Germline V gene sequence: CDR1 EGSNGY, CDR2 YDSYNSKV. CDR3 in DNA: TGTGCCACCTGGGACGGGGTTTATTATAAGAAACTCTTT. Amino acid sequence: CATWDGVYYKKLF.

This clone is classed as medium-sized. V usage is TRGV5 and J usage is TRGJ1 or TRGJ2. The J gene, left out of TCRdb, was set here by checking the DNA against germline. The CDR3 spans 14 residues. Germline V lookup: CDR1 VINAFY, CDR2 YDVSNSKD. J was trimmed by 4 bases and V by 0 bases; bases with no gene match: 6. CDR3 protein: CATWDRRWYYKKLF. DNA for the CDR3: TGTGCCACCTGGGACAGGCGGTGGTATTATAAGAAACTCTTT.

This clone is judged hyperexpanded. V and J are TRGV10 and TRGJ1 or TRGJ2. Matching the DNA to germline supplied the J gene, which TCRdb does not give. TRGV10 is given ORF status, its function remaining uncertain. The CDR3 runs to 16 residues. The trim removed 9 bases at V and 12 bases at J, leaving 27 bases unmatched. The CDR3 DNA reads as TGTGCTGCGTGTCGGCGGCCACCCGCGCATAACAAGTGGAAACTCTTT. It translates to CAACRRPPAHNKWKLF.

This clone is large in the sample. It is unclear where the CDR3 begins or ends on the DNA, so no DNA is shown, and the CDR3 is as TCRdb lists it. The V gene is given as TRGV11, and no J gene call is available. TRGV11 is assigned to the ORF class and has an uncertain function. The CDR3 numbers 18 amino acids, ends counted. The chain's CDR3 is CTTVPAGLGTPLYYKKLF.

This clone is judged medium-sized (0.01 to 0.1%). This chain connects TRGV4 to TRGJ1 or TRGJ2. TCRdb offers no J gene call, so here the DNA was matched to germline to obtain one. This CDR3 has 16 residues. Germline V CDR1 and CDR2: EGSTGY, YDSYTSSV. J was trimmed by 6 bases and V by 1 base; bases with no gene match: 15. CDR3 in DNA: TGTGCCACCTGGGATGGAGCTAGGGGTTGGAGTTATAAGAAACTCTTT. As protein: CATWDGARGWSYKKLF.